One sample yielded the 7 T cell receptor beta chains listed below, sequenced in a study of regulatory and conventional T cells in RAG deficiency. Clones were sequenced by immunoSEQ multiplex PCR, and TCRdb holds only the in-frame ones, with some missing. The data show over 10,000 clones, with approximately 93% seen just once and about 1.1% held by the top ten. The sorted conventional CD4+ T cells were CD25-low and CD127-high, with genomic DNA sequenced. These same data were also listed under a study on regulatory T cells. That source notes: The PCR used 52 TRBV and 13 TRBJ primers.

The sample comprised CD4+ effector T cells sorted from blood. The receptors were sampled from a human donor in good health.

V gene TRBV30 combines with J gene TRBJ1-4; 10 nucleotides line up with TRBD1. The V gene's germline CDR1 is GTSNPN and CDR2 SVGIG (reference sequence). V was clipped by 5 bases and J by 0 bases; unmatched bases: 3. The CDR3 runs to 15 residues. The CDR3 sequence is CAWDRGQSTNEKLFF. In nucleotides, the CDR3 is TGTGCCTGGGACAGGGGGCAATCAACTAATGAAAAACTGTTTTTT.

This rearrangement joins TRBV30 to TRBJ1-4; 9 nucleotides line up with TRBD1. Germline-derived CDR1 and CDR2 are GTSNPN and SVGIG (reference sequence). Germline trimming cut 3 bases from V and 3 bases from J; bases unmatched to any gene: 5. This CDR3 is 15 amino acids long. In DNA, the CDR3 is TGTGCCTGGAGGGGACAGGGCACGGCTAATGAAAAACTGTTTTTT. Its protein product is CAWRGQGTANEKLFF.

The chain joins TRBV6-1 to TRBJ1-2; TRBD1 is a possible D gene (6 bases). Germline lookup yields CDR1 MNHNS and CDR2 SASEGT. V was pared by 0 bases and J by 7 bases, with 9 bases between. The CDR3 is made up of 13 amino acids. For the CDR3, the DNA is TGTGCCAGCAGTGAAGCGGCACAGGGTGGCTACACCTTC. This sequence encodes CASSEAAQGGYTF.

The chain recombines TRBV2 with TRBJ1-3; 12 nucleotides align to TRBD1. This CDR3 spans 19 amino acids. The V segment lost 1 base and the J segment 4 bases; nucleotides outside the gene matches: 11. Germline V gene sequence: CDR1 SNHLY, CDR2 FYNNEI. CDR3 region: CASSEVSGQGALVGNTIYF. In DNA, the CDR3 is TGTGCCAGCAGTGAAGTTTCGGGACAGGGGGCGCTTGTGGGAAACACCATATATTTT. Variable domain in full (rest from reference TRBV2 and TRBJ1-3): EPEVTQTPSHQVTQMGQEVILRCVPISNHLYFYWYRQILGQKVEFLVSFYNNEISEKSEIFDDQFSVERPDGSNFTLKIRSTKLEDSAMYFCASSEVSGQGALVGNTIYFGEGSWLTVV.

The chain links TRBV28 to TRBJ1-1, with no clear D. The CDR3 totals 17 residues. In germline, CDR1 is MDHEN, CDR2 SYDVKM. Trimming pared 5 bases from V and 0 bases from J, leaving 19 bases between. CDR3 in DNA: TGTGCCAGCAGTCCGCCTGACATGTATACGATGAACACTGAAGCTTTCTTT. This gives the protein CASSPPDMYTMNTEAFF.

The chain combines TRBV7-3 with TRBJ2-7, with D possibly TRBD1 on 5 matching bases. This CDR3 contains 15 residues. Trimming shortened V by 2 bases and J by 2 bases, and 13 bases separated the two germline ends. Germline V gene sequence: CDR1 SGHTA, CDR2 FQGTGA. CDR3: CASSLGPGNTYEQYF. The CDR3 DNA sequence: TGTGCCAGCAGCTTAGGGCCAGGGAACACCTACGAGCAGTACTTC.

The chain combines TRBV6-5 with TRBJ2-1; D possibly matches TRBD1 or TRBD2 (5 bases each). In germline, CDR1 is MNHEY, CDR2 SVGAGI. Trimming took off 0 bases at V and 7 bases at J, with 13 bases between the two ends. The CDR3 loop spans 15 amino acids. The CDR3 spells CASSYSGAVGNEQFF. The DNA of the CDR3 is TGTGCCAGCAGTTACTCCGGGGCCGTTGGAAATGAGCAGTTCTTC.